This T cell receptor (beta chain) was recorded in a study of cytomegalovirus exposure and HLA in healthy donors. The CDR3 spans 18 residues. Germline-derived CDR1 and CDR2 are SGHKS and YYEKEE (reference sequence). Trimming cost V 4 bases and J 6 bases; bases outside gene matches: 14. The PCR used 60 Vbeta and 13 Jbeta primers. Clones were sequenced by immunoSEQ multiplex PCR, and TCRdb holds only the in-frame ones, with some missing. Of over 100,000 clones in the sample, 65% to 80% are singletons; the top ten hold 4% to 5.5%. The material sequenced was PBMCs. V and J are TRBV5-5 and TRBJ2-1, with 12 bases aligning to TRBD2. The clonotype comes from a man aged 30-40 years in good health and CMV-seropositive. The CDR3 region is CASSLVATSGGPSNEQFF. CDR3 sequence (DNA): TGTGCCAGCAGCCTCGTGGCCACTAGCGGGGGGCCGAGCAATGAGCAGTTCTTC.